Following are 11 T cell receptor beta chains from one sample sequenced in a study of naive and memory T cell subsets (dated by TCRdb to about 2017). Library generation was performed with UMI-ligation and nested PCR. Sequencing was carried out with an Illumina MiSeq. To cover both TRBC1 and TRBC2, the beta constant-region primer consisted of an equimolar mix of two oligonucleotides. In TCRdb, the public reads were trimmed at Q25 with fastp and aligned with MiXCR, with productive beta chains retained. Rows merge per CDR3 protein into single entries with the most common DNA and genes. In this sample the table shows 75,000 to 85,000 distinct CDR3 sequences, around 13% of which occur a single time. Of the sample, about 0.9% is held by the ten largest clones. Sequencing was performed on central memory CD4+ T cells from blood. The sample's cell subset or site, from its label and the paper: central memory, CD45RA- CD27+. These receptors came from a human donor in good health.

This clonotype was seen a handful of times. This chain connects TRBV5-1 to TRBJ2-7; possible D gene TRBD2, 7 bases. The CDR3 covers 14 residues. V was trimmed by 1 base and J by 4 bases, leaving 12 bases between them. Looked up from germline, CDR1 is SGHRS and CDR2 is YFSETQ. DNA for the CDR3: TGCGCCAGCAGCTTGCAGGGGAGGGGATACGAGCAGTACTTC. It yields the protein CASSLQGRGYEQYF. Drawing the rest from reference TRBV5-1 and TRBJ2-7, the complete variable domain is KAGVTQTPRYLIKTRGQQVTLSCSPISGHRSVSWYQQTPGQGLQFLFEYFSETQRNKGNFPGRFSGRQFSNSRSEMNVSTLELGDSALYLCASSLQGRGYEQYFGPGTRLTVT.

This clonotype occurred many times. This chain joins TRBV6-2 or TRBV6-3 and TRBJ1-1; TRBD1 aligns across 8 bases. Germline V gene sequence: CDR1 MNHEY, CDR2 SVGEGT. V gave up 4 bases and J gave up 1 base; unmatched junction bases: 11. This CDR3 is 17 amino acids long. Here the CDR3 DNA reads TGTGCCAGCAGTTCTGGGACAGGAGGGGGAAAGAACACTGAAGCTTTCTTT. Protein: CASSSGTGGGKNTEAFF.

In DNA, the CDR3 is TGTGCCAGCTTACCGGCGGGAGCTACAGATACGCAGTATTTT. Its protein is CASLPAGATDTQYF. This rearrangement joins TRBV7-9 to TRBJ2-3; TRBD2 agrees at 7 bases. The germline gives CDR1 SEHNR, CDR2 FQNEAQ (reference sequence). The CDR3 covers 14 residues. The V gene end was trimmed by 8 bases and the J gene end by 3 bases; junction bases not matched to a gene: 8.

The rearrangement uses TRBV6-2 or TRBV6-3 and TRBJ2-1; 8 bases align to TRBD2. Germline CDR1 reads MNHEY; CDR2 reads SVGEGT. V was pared by 2 bases and J by 7 bases, with 10 bases of the junction left unmatched. The CDR3 is made up of 16 amino acids. CDR3 loop: CASSYRTSLGGNEQFF. The DNA of the CDR3 is TGTGCCAGCAGTTACCGGACTAGCCTTGGGGGGAATGAGCAGTTCTTC.

The chain combines TRBV6-1 with TRBJ1-5; no firm D call. Germline values: CDR1 MNHNS, CDR2 SASEGT. CDR3 length equals 13 residues. Trimming left V 6 bases short and J 3 bases short, with 9 bases between. The CDR3 reads CASSNSHNQPQHF. CDR3 nucleotides: TGTGCCAGCAGCAACAGTCACAATCAGCCCCAGCATTTT.

This clonotype was counted between two and nine times. The chain's CDR3 is CAISESGSYEQYF. For the CDR3, the DNA is TGTGCCATCAGTGAGTCGGGGTCCTACGAGCAGTACTTC. This rearrangement joins TRBV10-3 to TRBJ2-7; D remains ambiguous. CDR1 is ENHRY, CDR2 SYGVKD, per germline. V was shortened by 0 bases and J by 1 base, with 4 bases between the two germline ends. CDR3 size: 13 residues.

The chain carries TRBV14 and TRBJ2-1, with 9 bases matching TRBD2. Germline assignment: CDR1 SGHDN and CDR2 FVKESK. Trimming removed 2 bases from V and 7 bases from J; junction bases left unmatched: 6. This CDR3 contains 15 residues. The CDR3 DNA follows: TGTGCCAGCAGCCAACTAGCGGGATCGCGGAATGAGCAGTTCTTC. Its protein is CASSQLAGSRNEQFF.

This clonotype showed up just a few times. The chain couples TRBV5-1 to TRBJ1-1; the match to TRBD1 covers 10 bases. This CDR3 spans 17 amino acids. V lost 0 bases, J lost 0 bases, and 5 bases stayed unmatched. CDR1 is SGHRS and CDR2 is YFSETQ in the germline V gene. The CDR3 sequence: CASSLGQGAILNTEAFF. The CDR3 DNA is TGCGCCAGCAGCTTGGGACAGGGGGCGATTTTGAACACTGAAGCTTTCTTT.

This clonotype was recorded many times. The CDR3 protein is CASSKVRTSGAGPTDTQYF. CDR3 coding DNA: TGTGCCAGCAGCAAAGTGCGAACTAGCGGGGCCGGCCCCACAGATACGCAGTATTTT. The chain joins TRBV21-1 to TRBJ2-3; no DNA check was done on the table's D call, TRBD2. TRBV21-1 represents a pseudogene. The CDR3 is made up of 19 amino acids.

This clonotype was counted only a few times. The chain's CDR3 is CASSYSRGQETQYF. The CDR3 coding sequence is TGTGCCAGCAGTTACTCAAGGGGCCAAGAGACCCAGTACTTC. The chain couples TRBV6-5 to TRBJ2-5; perhaps TRBD1 as D (5 bases). The length of the CDR3 is 14 residues. Germline CDR1 and CDR2: MNHEY and SVGAGI. V was clipped by 0 bases and J by 1 base, with 6 bases between them.

The chain recombines TRBV18 with TRBJ2-7; no reliable D call. V was pared by 2 bases and J by 6 bases, with 5 bases between. Germline CDR1 is KGHSH and CDR2 is LQKENI. The CDR3 loop spans 11 amino acids. This CDR3 reads CASSPGPEQYF. The DNA for the CDR3 is TGTGCCAGCTCACCAGGGCCCGAGCAGTACTTC. The full variable domain, in which reference TRBV18 and TRBJ2-7 provide the parts outside the CDR3, is NAGVMQNPRHLVRRRGQEARLRCSPMKGHSHVYWYRQLPEEGLKFMVYLQKENIIDESGMPKERFSAEFPKEGPSILRIQQVVRGDSAAYFCASSPGPEQYFGPGTRLTVT.